The subject of this entry is one T cell receptor (beta chain). CDR3 length: 14 amino acids. With V trimmed by 4 bases and J by 2 bases, 5 bases remained unmatched. CDR1 and CDR2 from the germline V gene are SGHRS and YFSETQ. Generated by immunoSEQ multiplex PCR, the TCRdb table keeps only in-frame clones and is missing some. Of 450,000 to 550,000 clones in the sample, around 74% were seen once. The data were taken from a study of shared clonotypes between healthy human individuals. Study details: Serving as donors were a couple of women and three men, whose ages spanned 18 to 49.

Sequenced input: PBMCs. The origin of this receptor is a woman aged 40 to 50 in good health. Some clones in this sample may be carry-over from other donors' samples. This chain links TRBV5-1 with TRBJ1-2, with 7 bases lining up with TRBD1. CDR3 nucleotide sequence: TGCGCCAGCAGCGCAACGACAGGGAACTATGGCTACACCTTC. Residues: CASSATTGNYGYTF.